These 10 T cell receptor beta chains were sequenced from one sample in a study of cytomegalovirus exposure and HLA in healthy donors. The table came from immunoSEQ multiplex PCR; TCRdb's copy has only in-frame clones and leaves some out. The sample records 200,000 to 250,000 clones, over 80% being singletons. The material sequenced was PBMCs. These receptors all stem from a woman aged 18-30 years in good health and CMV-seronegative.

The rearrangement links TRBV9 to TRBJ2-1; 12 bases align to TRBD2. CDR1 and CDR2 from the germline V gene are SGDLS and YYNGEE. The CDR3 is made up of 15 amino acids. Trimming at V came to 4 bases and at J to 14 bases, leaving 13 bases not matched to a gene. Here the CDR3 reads CASSPDGTSGSLEFF. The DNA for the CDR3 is TGTGCCAGCAGCCCCGACGGGACTAGCGGGTCCTTGGAGTTCTTC.

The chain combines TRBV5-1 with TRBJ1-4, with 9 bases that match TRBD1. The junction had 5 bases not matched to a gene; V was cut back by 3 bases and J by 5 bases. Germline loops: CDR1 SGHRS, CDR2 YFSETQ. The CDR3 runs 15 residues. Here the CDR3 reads CASSSGTGRNEKLFF. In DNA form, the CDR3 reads TGCGCCAGCAGCTCCGGGACAGGGAGGAATGAAAAACTGTTTTTT.

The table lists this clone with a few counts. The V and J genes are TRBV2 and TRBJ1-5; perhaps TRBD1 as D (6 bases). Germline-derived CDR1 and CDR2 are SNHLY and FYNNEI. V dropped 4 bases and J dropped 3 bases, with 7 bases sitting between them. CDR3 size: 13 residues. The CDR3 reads CASSGQANQPQHF. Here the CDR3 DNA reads TGTGCCAGCAGTGGACAGGCCAATCAGCCCCAGCATTTT.

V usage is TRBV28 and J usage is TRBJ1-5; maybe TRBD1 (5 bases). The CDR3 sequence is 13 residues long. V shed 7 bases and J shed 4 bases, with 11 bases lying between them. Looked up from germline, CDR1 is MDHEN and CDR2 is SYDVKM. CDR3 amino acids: CASTLRGNQPQHF. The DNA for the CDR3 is TGTGCCAGCACCCTACGGGGGAATCAGCCCCAGCATTTT.

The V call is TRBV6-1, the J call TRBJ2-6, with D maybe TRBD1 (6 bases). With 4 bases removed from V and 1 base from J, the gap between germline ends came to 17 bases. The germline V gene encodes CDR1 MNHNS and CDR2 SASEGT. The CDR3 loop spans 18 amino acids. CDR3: CASSASLQGRSGANVLTF. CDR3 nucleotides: TGTGCCAGCAGTGCAAGCCTACAGGGAAGGTCTGGGGCCAACGTCCTGACTTTC.

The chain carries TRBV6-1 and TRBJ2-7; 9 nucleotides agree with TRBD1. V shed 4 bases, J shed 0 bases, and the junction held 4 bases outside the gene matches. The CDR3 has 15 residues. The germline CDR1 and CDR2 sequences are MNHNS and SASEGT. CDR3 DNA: TGTGCCAGCAGTGGCCGGACAGGGGACTCCTACGAGCAGTACTTC. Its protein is CASSGRTGDSYEQYF.

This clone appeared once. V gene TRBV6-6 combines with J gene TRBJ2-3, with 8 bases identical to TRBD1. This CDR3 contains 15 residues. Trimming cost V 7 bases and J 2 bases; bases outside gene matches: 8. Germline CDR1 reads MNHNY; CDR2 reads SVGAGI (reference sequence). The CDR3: CASIRQGIPTDTQYF. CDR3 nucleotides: TGTGCCAGCATCCGACAGGGGATCCCCACAGATACGCAGTATTTT.

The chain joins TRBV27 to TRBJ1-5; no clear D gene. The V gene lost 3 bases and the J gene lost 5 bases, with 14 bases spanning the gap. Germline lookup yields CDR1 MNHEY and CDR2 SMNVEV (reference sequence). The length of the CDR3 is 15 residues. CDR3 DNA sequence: TGTGCCAGCAGTTTGGATGGAGGGATCGATCAGCCCCAGCATTTT. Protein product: CASSLDGGIDQPQHF.

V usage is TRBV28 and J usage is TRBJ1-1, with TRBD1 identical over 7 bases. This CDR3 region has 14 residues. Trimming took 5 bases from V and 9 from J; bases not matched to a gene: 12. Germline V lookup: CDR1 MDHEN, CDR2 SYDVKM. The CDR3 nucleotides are TGTGCCAGCAGTCTAACAGATCCGGGACAGAAAGCTTTCTTT. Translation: CASSLTDPGQKAFF. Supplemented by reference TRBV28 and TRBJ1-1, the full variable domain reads DVKVTQSSRYLVKRTGEKVFLECVQDMDHENMFWYRQDPGLGLRLIYFSYDVKMKEKGDIPEGYSVSREKKERFSLILESASTNQTSMYLCASSLTDPGQKAFFGQGTRLTVV.

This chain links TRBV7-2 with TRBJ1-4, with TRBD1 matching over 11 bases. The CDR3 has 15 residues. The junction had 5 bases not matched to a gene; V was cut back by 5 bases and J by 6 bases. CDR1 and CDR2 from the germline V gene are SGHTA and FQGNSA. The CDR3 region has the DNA TGTGCCAGCAGCCTCGAGGGACAGGGGGATGAAAAACTGTTTTTT. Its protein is CASSLEGQGDEKLFF.